One T cell receptor beta chain is described in this entry. Original processing methods: How many nucleated cells were present was estimated from reference gene primer amplification. Here immunoSEQ multiplex PCR was the method, and the copy in TCRdb shows in-frame clones only, minus some. D and trimming come from the DNA, and the V and J calls and clone size come from that table. Among fewer than 150,000 clones listed, 85% to 90% were seen once. The data were taken from a study of blood T cell repertoires in COVID-19. Study in general: There were acute and convalescent COVID-19 samples, and they came from the United States, Italy and Spain. In each case, the material was cDNA or gDNA derived from T cells, B-cell-depleted T cells, or PBMCs.

Germline V CDR1 and CDR2: LNHDA, SQIVND (reference sequence). CDR3 length: 13 amino acids. The germline V and J ends were trimmed by 4 bases and 5 bases, with 11 bases remaining between them. The material sequenced was peripheral blood. V usage is TRBV19 and J usage is TRBJ2-5, with D possibly being TRBD2 (5 bases). This TCR was sampled from a human donor in a cohort sampled during active COVID-19. CDR3 residues: CASSTQPGETQYF. DNA of the CDR3: TGTGCCAGTAGTACCCAACCGGGGGAGACCCAGTACTTC.